This paragraph reports one T cell receptor (beta chain). Its antigen is unknown. One base away there is no much larger clone; base qualities are not given. Cut back by 6 bases and 3 bases, the V and J ends lie 15 bases apart. The germline V gene encodes CDR1 MNHNS and CDR2 SASEGT. Including the terminal cysteine and phenylalanine, the CDR3 comprises 15 residues. Left in the record is the CDR3 DNA by itself, 45 bases read in frame from the first base. In this study, focal radiation therapy paired with CTLA-4 blockade (ipilimumab) was tested in patients who had chemo-refractory metastatic non-small-cell lung cancer. Library generation was performed with the immunoSEQ multiplex PCR assay. Here the immuneACCESS table is served through TCRdb, limited to in-frame sequences with V and J called. Missing clones are a known gap in these copies; in checked studies unresolved V genes cover under half, and the rest lacks a known reason. The sample table contains about 45,000 clones; only one count was recorded for roughly 60% of them. Less than 20% of the sample comes from the top ten.

The sample comes from a study of radiotherapy plus CTLA-4 blockade in lung cancer (dated by TCRdb to between 2018 and 2020). In the study overall: Objective responses occurred in roughly 20% of enrolled patients, and 31% achieved disease control.

Findings and caveats that apply to the study as a whole: After treatment with radiotherapy and ipilimumab, TCR clones that came from tumors expanded in the peripheral blood. Early dynamic changes in blood T cell clones, together with increased serum interferon-beta after radiation, were reported as the strongest predictors of response.

The receptor chain draws on TRBV6-1 and TRBJ1-3, with no reliable assignment of the D segment. The sample here was peripheral blood, taken from a patient treated with radiotherapy plus ipilimumab. This TCR came from a human donor with non-small cell lung cancer who had a partial response to radiotherapy plus ipilimumab. The bases read TGTGCCAGCAGAGACGGGGTGAGCTTTGGAAACACCATATATTTT. It encodes CASRDGVSFGNTIYF.